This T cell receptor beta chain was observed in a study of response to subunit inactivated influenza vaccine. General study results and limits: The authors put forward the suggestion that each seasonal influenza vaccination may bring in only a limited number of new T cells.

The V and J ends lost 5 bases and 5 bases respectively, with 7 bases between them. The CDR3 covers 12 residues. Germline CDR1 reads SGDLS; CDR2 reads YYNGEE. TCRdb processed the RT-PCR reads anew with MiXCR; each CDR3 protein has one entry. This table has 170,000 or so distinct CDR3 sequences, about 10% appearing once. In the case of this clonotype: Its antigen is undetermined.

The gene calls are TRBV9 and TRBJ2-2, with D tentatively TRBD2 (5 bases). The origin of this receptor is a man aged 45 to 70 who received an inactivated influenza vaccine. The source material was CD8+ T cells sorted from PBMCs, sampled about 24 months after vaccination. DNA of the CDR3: TGTGCCAGCAGGACTAATACCGGGGAGCTGTTTTTT. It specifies CASRTNTGELFF.